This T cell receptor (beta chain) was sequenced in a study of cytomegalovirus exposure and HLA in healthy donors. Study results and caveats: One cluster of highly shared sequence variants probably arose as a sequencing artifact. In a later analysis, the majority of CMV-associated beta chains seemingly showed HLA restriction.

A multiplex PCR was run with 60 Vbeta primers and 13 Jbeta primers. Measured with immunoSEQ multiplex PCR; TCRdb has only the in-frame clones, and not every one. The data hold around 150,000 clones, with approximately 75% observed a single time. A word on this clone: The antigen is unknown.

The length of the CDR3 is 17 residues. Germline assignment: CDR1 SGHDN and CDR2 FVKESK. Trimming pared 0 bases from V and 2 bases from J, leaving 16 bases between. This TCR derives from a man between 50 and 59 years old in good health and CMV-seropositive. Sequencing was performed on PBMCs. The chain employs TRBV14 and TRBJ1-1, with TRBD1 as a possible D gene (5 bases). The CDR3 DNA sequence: TGTGCCAGCAGCCAAGATTGGGGGGTGATAGGAAACACTGAAGCTTTCTTT. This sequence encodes CASSQDWGVIGNTEAFF.